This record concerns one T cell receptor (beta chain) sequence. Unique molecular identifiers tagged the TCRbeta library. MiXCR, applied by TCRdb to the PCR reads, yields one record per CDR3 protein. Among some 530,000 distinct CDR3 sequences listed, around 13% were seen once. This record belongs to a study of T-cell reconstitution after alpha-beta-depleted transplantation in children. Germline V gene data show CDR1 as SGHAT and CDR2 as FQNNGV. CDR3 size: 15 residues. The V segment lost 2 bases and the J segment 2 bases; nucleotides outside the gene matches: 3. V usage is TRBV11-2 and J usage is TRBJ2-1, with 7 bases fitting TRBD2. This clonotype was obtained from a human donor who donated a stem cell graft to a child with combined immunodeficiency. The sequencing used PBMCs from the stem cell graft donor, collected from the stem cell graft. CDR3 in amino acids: CASSLSGLTYNEQFF. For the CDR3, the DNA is TGTGCCAGCAGCTTATCGGGACTAACCTACAATGAGCAGTTCTTC.